The clone carrying this T cell receptor beta chain was detected only a few times. Here immunoSEQ multiplex PCR was the method, and the copy in TCRdb shows in-frame clones only, minus some. The repertoire holds 250,000 to 350,000 clones, with roughly 86% as singletons. The CDR3 is 15 amino acids. CDR1 and CDR2 (germline): LNHDA, SQIVND (reference sequence). The ends were cut back, 6 bases at V and 1 base at J, with 13 bases in the middle. The sample originates from a study of blood T cell repertoires in COVID-19. At the level of the study: Some COVID-19 samples were acute and others convalescent; all came from the United States, Italy and Spain. In each case, the material was cDNA or gDNA derived from T cells, B-cell-depleted T cells, or PBMCs.

The sequence derives from a woman aged 25 to 39 who had recovered from COVID-19. Sequencing input: peripheral blood. This sequence joins TRBV19 and TRBJ2-4, with D hard to call. As DNA, the CDR3 is TGTGCCAGTAGCCTAGGAGTAAGGGCCAAAAACATTCAGTACTTC. It translates to CASSLGVRAKNIQYF.